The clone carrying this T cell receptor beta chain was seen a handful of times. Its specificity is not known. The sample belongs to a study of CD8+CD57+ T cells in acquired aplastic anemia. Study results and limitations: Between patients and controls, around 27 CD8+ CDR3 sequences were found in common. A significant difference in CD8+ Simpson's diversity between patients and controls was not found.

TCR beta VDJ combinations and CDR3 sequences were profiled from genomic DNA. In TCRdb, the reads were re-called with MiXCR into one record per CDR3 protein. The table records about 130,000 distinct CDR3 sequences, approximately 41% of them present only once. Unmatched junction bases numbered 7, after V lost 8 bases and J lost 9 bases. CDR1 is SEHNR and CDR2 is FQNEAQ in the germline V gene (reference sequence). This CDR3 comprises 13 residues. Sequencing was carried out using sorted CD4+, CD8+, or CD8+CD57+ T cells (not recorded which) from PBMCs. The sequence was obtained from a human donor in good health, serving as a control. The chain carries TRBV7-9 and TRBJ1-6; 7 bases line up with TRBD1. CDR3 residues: CASGDRVGSPLHF. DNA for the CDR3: TGTGCCAGCGGAGACAGGGTCGGTTCACCCCTCCACTTT.